The 32 T cell receptor beta chains in this list originate from one sample, sequenced in a study of identical twins. TCRdb itself ran the 5' RACE reads through MiXCR, one entry per CDR3 protein. The sample records 1.5 million to 2 million distinct CDR3 sequences, 25% to 35% being singletons. The sequencing input was cord blood. All receptors derive from a newborn girl in good health.

This clonotype occurred a few times. The rearrangement uses TRBV4-2 and TRBJ1-2, with 11 bases matching TRBD1. Trimming took 1 base from V and 0 from J; bases not matched to a gene: 1. The CDR3 spans 16 residues. Germline CDR1 reads LGHNA; CDR2 reads YNFKEQ. Written as DNA, the CDR3 is TGTGCCAGCAGCCAAGGGGGACAGGGGGCTAACTATGGCTACACCTTC. Translation: CASSQGGQGANYGYTF.

This sequence joins TRBV25-1 and TRBJ2-7, with D possibly TRBD1 on 6 matching bases. The CDR3 is 14 amino acids. Germline V gene data show CDR1 as MGHDK and CDR2 as SYGVNS. V was pared by 3 bases and J by 3 bases, with 12 bases between. The CDR3 spells CASSETGPLYEQYF. In DNA, the CDR3 is TGTGCCAGCAGTGAGACAGGTCCTCTCTACGAGCAGTACTTC.

The CDR3 reads CASLRLLLSYEQYF. For the CDR3, the DNA is TGTGCCAGCCTAAGGCTGCTCCTCTCCTACGAGCAGTACTTC. The V call is TRBV28, the J call TRBJ2-7; D unresolved. The CDR3 consists of 14 residues. The V gene's germline CDR1 is MDHEN and CDR2 SYDVKM. Trimming took off 8 bases at V and 0 bases at J, with 14 bases between the two ends.

This clonotype occurred many times. The chain has TRBV11-2 and TRBJ2-5; 11 positions match TRBD2. CDR1 and CDR2 from the germline V gene are SGHAT and FQNNGV. The CDR3 has 17 residues. After removal of 1 base from V and 4 bases from J, the junction contained 8 bases not matched to a gene. CDR3 protein: CASSLALAGGITETQYF. DNA of the CDR3: TGTGCCAGCAGCTTAGCGTTAGCGGGGGGGATCACAGAGACCCAGTACTTC.

The V and J genes are TRBV28 and TRBJ2-1; perhaps D is TRBD1 or TRBD2 (6 bases each). Germline assignment: CDR1 MDHEN and CDR2 SYDVKM. The length of the CDR3 is 17 residues. The ends were cut back, 6 bases at V and 0 bases at J, with 18 bases in the middle. CDR3 region: CASSYPTRGSSYNEQFF. In DNA, the CDR3 is TGTGCCAGCAGCTATCCGACTAGGGGGAGCTCCTACAATGAGCAGTTCTTC.

Only a few counts were recorded for this clonotype. V gene TRBV5-6 combines with J gene TRBJ1-2; tentative D call: TRBD1 (5 bases). The germline V gene encodes CDR1 SGHDT and CDR2 YYEEEE. Trimming removed 0 bases from V and 0 bases from J, with 9 bases in between. The CDR3 is 15 amino acids. Here the CDR3 reads CASSLAGPANYGYTF. CDR3 in DNA: TGTGCCAGCAGCTTGGCAGGGCCAGCTAACTATGGCTACACCTTC.

This rearrangement joins TRBV7-2 to TRBJ2-2, with TRBD2 as a possible D gene (6 bases). The length of the CDR3 is 16 residues. Germline V gene data show CDR1 as SGHTA and CDR2 as FQGNSA. The ends were cut back, 1 base at V and 0 bases at J, with 9 bases in the middle. The CDR3 DNA reads as TGTGCCAGCAGCTTAGTTCGCGGGGCGAACACCGGGGAGCTGTTTTTT. This translates into CASSLVRGANTGELFF. The full variable domain, its missing parts supplied by reference TRBV7-2 and TRBJ2-2, is GAGVSQSPSNKVTEKGKDVELRCDPISGHTALYWYRQSLGQGLEFLIYFQGNSAPDKSGLPSDRFSAERTGGSVSTLTIQRTQQEDSAVYLCASSLVRGANTGELFFGEGSRLTVL.

This clonotype was seen a handful of times. One end of the junction does not line up with germline, which may come from a read error. The V call is TRBV19, the J call TRBJ2-1, with 8 bases matching TRBD2. Looked up from germline, CDR1 is LNHDA and CDR2 is SQIVND (reference sequence). The CDR3 has 15 amino acids. CDR3 region: CAISIVRGGYNEQFF. DNA for the CDR3: TGTGCCATTAGTATAGTTCGGGGGGGCTACAATGAGCAGTTCTTC.

The chain links TRBV20-1 to TRBJ2-5; 11 nucleotides align to TRBD2. J gave up 2 bases and V 3 bases, and 5 bases lay outside the gene matches. From germline, CDR1 is DFQATT and CDR2 SNEGSKA (reference sequence). The CDR3 covers 15 residues. The CDR3 sequence is CSASLLAGVQETQYF. The CDR3 bases are TGCAGTGCTAGCCTACTAGCGGGGGTACAAGAGACCCAGTACTTC.

This clonotype appeared a few times. The chain links TRBV28 to TRBJ2-6; D ambiguous. CDR1 and CDR2 from the germline V gene are MDHEN and SYDVKM. Trimming pared 6 bases from V and 4 bases from J, leaving 10 bases between. CDR3 size: 14 residues. This CDR3 reads CASRVAFGANVLTF. The CDR3 nucleotides are TGTGCCAGCAGAGTAGCTTTCGGGGCCAACGTCCTGACTTTC.

The chain employs TRBV12-5 and TRBJ2-3; 9 nucleotides agree with TRBD1. Germline CDR1 is LGHNT and CDR2 is FRNRAP. The CDR3 spans 16 residues. Unmatched junction bases numbered 9, after V lost 7 bases and J lost 1 base. CDR3: CASAPWRTGGTDTQYF. In DNA, the CDR3 is TGTGCTAGTGCCCCTTGGCGGACAGGGGGCACAGATACGCAGTATTTT.

The V call is TRBV6-1, the J call TRBJ2-5; no clear D gene. V was shortened by 8 bases and J by 0 bases, with 10 bases between the two germline ends. The germline V gene encodes CDR1 MNHNS and CDR2 SASEGT. There are 13 residues in the CDR3. CDR3 residues: CASGLKDQETQYF. CDR3 sequence (DNA): TGTGCCAGCGGGTTAAAGGACCAAGAGACCCAGTACTTC.

This clonotype was found a few times. This chain links TRBV10-3 with TRBJ1-5, with TRBD1 identical over 7 bases. The V and J ends lost 1 base and 0 bases, in that order; junction bases with no gene match: 3. Germline lookup yields CDR1 ENHRY and CDR2 SYGVKD. CDR3 length equals 16 residues. Here the CDR3 reads CAISELGQFSNQPQHF. The CDR3 nucleotides are TGTGCCATCAGTGAGTTGGGACAGTTTAGCAATCAGCCCCAGCATTTT.

The rearrangement joins TRBV4-1 to TRBJ2-7; D unclear. The V end was cut by 2 bases, the J end by 1 base, with 9 bases between. This CDR3 is built from 14 residues. Germline assignment: CDR1 MGHRA and CDR2 YSYEKL. CDR3 sequence reads: CASSQMGFSYEQYF. The CDR3 DNA follows: TGCGCCAGCAGCCAAATGGGCTTTTCCTACGAGCAGTACTTC.

In its sample, this clonotype was seen a few times. At one end the junction does not follow the germline gene, possibly because of a read error. The chain joins TRBV20-1 to TRBJ2-3; 9 nucleotides line up with TRBD2. This CDR3 contains 16 residues. Germline V CDR1 and CDR2: DFQATT, SNEGSKA (reference sequence). Here the CDR3 reads CSARAGTSIRTDTQYF. The CDR3 coding sequence is TGTAGTGCTAGAGCCGGGACTAGCATTCGCACAGATACGCAGTATTTT.

CDR3: CSARTPEENTEAFF. The CDR3 nucleotides are TGCAGTGCCCGTACCCCGGAAGAAAACACTGAAGCTTTCTTT. The J gene is TRBJ1-1, the V gene TRBV20-1; no reliable D call. Germline V CDR1 and CDR2: DFQATT, SNEGSKA (reference sequence). V lost 6 bases to trimming and J lost 2 bases, with 16 bases between them. This CDR3 spans 14 amino acids.

This clonotype was detected once. The CDR3 DNA is TGTGCCAGCAGCCACTTCCCAGGGGGTGGGACAACTGAAGCTTTCTTT. Translation gives CASSHFPGGGTTEAFF. The chain is built from TRBV7-2 and TRBJ1-1; TRBD1 matches 7 bases. The CDR3 runs to 16 residues. Germline V gives CDR1 SGHTA, CDR2 FQGNSA. The V gene end was trimmed by 5 bases and the J gene end by 5 bases; junction bases not matched to a gene: 14.

This clonotype showed up just once. One junction end does not reproduce the germline sequence, and a read error may be involved. J is TRBJ1-2 and V is TRBV3-1; D is unclear. The CDR3 has 12 amino acids. Germline V gene data show CDR1 as LGHDT and CDR2 as YNNKEL (reference sequence). CDR3 bases: TGTGCCAGCAACCAAGCCACCTATGGCTACACCTTC. Translation gives CASNQATYGYTF.

This clonotype was seen a handful of times. The genes are TRBV6-8 and TRBJ2-2; 7 bases are a match to TRBD2. CDR3 length: 16 amino acids. CDR1 and CDR2 (germline): MNHGY, SAAAGT. With 4 bases clipped from V and 0 bases from J, the junction kept 5 bases outside the gene matches. The CDR3 sequence: CASSSIAGTNTGELFF. The CDR3 nucleotides are TGTGCCAGCAGTTCAATAGCGGGCACGAACACCGGGGAGCTGTTTTTT.

In this sample, this clonotype turned up once. The chain combines TRBV20-1 with TRBJ2-1; 7 nucleotides match TRBD2. The length of the CDR3 is 15 residues. The trim removed 1 base at V and 8 bases at J, leaving 11 bases unmatched. The germline gives CDR1 DFQATT, CDR2 SNEGSKA (reference sequence). As DNA, the CDR3 is TGCAGTGCTAGAGGCTCTAGCGGCCCTTACGATGAGCAGTTCTTC. Its protein is CSARGSSGPYDEQFF.

This clonotype was seen only a few times. The rearrangement joins TRBV3-1 to TRBJ1-1; no clear D. The CDR3 totals 14 residues. The V and J ends lost 4 bases and 6 bases respectively, with 15 bases between them. Per germline, CDR1 LGHDT and CDR2 YNNKEL (reference sequence). The CDR3 spells CASSLSSGLPEAFF. Written as DNA, the CDR3 is TGTGCCAGCAGCCTATCAAGTGGGCTCCCTGAAGCTTTCTTT.

J is TRBJ2-5 and V is TRBV6-5; a possible D gene is TRBD2 (5 bases). In germline, CDR1 is MNHEY, CDR2 SVGAGI. The CDR3 loop spans 15 amino acids. Between the trimmed V and J ends, which lost 1 base and 11 bases, there was a span of 20 bases. In nucleotides, the CDR3 is TGTGCCAGCAGTTACTTCCCTAGCCCCAACAATGAGCAGTACTTC. Residues: CASSYFPSPNNEQYF.

For the CDR3, the DNA is TGTGCCAGCAGCAAGGGGGGGGGAGGCTATGGCTACACCTTC. As protein: CASSKGGGGYGYTF. V and J are TRBV21-1 and TRBJ1-2. TRBV21-1 is a documented pseudogene. The CDR3 length is 14 residues.

A few counts support this clonotype. The CDR3 sequence: CASSPLTFSGELFF. In nucleotides, the CDR3 is TGTGCCAGCAGTCCACTGACTTTCTCCGGGGAGCTGTTTTTT. The chain joins TRBV12-3 or TRBV12-4 to TRBJ2-2; D remains unclear. The germline V and J ends were trimmed by 5 bases and 6 bases, with 13 bases remaining between them. CDR3 size: 14 residues.

This clonotype has more than one count but fewer than ten. V usage is TRBV20-1 and J usage is TRBJ1-4; 10 bases line up with TRBD1. With V trimmed by 0 bases and J by 7 bases, 5 bases remained unmatched. CDR3 size: 15 residues. Looked up from germline, CDR1 is DFQATT and CDR2 is SNEGSKA (reference sequence). The CDR3 loop is CSARDGTGVFEKLFF. CDR3 sequence (DNA): TGCAGTGCTAGAGATGGGACAGGGGTTTTTGAAAAACTGTTTTTT.

This clonotype was recorded a few times. CDR3 sequence reads: CASSLGLGDVYGYTF. The CDR3 nucleotides are TGTGCCAGCAGCTTAGGTTTGGGCGACGTCTATGGCTACACCTTC. The V gene is TRBV7-9, the J gene TRBJ1-2; D uncertain. CDR3 size: 15 residues. Trimming took 1 base from V and 4 from J, leaving 13 bases between them. From germline, CDR1 is SEHNR and CDR2 FQNEAQ (reference sequence).

The chain uses TRBV20-1 and TRBJ2-4; D not certain. The DNA end lines up better with TRBJ2-7; the J call may be wrong. The CDR3 spans 12 residues. The germline gives CDR1 DFQATT, CDR2 SNEGSKA (reference sequence). The CDR3, as DNA: TGCAGTGCTAGAGCCCCCTTAGGCGAGCAGTACTTC. Translation gives CSARAPLGEQYF.

The chain uses TRBV4-2 and TRBJ1-2; D is possibly TRBD1 (6 bases). V was pared by 4 bases and J by 1 base, with 16 bases between. This CDR3 comprises 16 residues. In germline, CDR1 is LGHNA, CDR2 YNFKEQ. The CDR3 protein is CASSLQGPGDNYGYTF. The CDR3 coding sequence is TGTGCCAGCAGCCTTCAGGGTCCAGGGGATAACTATGGCTACACCTTC.

There are a few counts of this clonotype. The chain is built from TRBV10-3 and TRBJ2-7; D may be TRBD2 (5 bases). Germline CDR1 and CDR2: ENHRY and SYGVKD. The CDR3 is 12 residues long. V dropped 8 bases and J dropped 3 bases, with 11 bases sitting between them. CDR3 bases: TGTGCCATCTCTAGCATTTACTACGAGCAGTACTTC. As protein: CAISSIYYEQYF.

This clonotype was recorded many times. CDR3 bases: TGTGCCAGCAGCGATAGCGGCGGGTTCTACGAGCAGTACTTC. This sequence encodes CASSDSGGFYEQYF. J is TRBJ2-7 and V is TRBV9; maybe TRBD2 (6 bases). This CDR3 is built from 14 residues. Germline CDR1 reads SGDLS; CDR2 reads YYNGEE. V was shortened by 3 bases and J by 3 bases, with 13 bases between the two germline ends.

This clonotype was detected a few times. J is TRBJ2-7 and V is TRBV7-9, with D tentatively TRBD1 or TRBD2 (5 bases each). Germline V lookup: CDR1 SEHNR, CDR2 FQNEAQ (reference sequence). The CDR3 runs to 14 residues. The V gene lost 3 bases and the J gene lost 3 bases, with 12 bases spanning the gap. The DNA for the CDR3 is TGTGCCAGCAGCTTGGGGGTGGAGGACTACGAGCAGTACTTC. Encoded protein: CASSLGVEDYEQYF.

The table lists this clonotype with many counts. V gene TRBV29-1 combines with J gene TRBJ1-4; no clear D. Trimming removed 5 bases from V and 1 base from J, with 5 bases in between. CDR3 length: 12 residues. The V gene's germline CDR1 is SQVTM and CDR2 ANQGSEA. The CDR3, as DNA: TGCAGCGTTCGGGGAACTAATGAAAAACTGTTTTTT. It specifies CSVRGTNEKLFF. The complete variable domain, with remaining parts taken from reference TRBV29-1 and TRBJ1-4, reads SAVISQKPSRDICQRGTSLTIQCQVDSQVTMMFWYRQQPGQSLTLIATANQGSEATYESGFVIDKFPISRPNLTFSTLTVSNMSPEDSSIYLCSVRGTNEKLFFGSGTQLSVL.